This paragraph reports one T cell receptor (beta chain). This clonotype showed up just a few times. The target of this receptor is not known. Base qualities are missing; no much larger clone stands one base away. Library generation was performed with 5' RACE. Sequenced on an Illumina HiSeq 2500. A second PCR of roughly 7 to 11 cycles was performed with a sample-barcoded 5' primer and a J-beta primer mix. Each TCR beta cDNA molecule received a unique molecular identifier from a template-switch 5' adaptor carrying 12 random nucleotides. Each sample yielded at least 2.5 million CDR3-containing paired-end reads. The Mint cDNA synthesis kit, primed by a TRBC-specific oligonucleotide, was used to synthesize first-strand cDNA from all RNA. All cDNA was treated with uracil-DNA glycosylase and then went through a first 18-cycle PCR with the universal primers M1SS and BC2_uni_R. The source study handled its data this way. For normalization, 1 million high-quality reads, each with a distinct molecular identifier, were randomly selected from each sample. Instead of being binned into consensus sequences, reads with shared molecular identifiers were discarded. MiTCR, run with a Q25 quality threshold and the strictest error-elimination algorithm, handled CDR3 identification, clonotype clustering and error correction. A nonparametric unseen species model with Euler transformation was used to estimate a lower bound on total TCR beta diversity. Using fastp at Q25 and MiXCR, TCRdb reprocessed the public reads and kept productive beta chains. Duplicate CDR3 protein sequences are folded into a single record with the most common DNA and genes. Clone size and V and J calls follow TCRdb, not the original study. This sample has over 450,000 distinct CDR3 sequences in its table, and 24% of those were observed once. The ten largest make up less than 9% of the sample.

Donors were 30 to 45 systemically healthy Caucasian individuals from Russia aged roughly 6 to 100 years. Each donor gave about 11 milliliters of peripheral blood, drawn into EDTA-treated Vacutainer tubes. Ficoll-Paque density-gradient centrifugation was used to isolate PBMCs, with at least 7 million per sample. Total RNA, at least 5.5 micrograms per sample, was extracted from PBMCs with Trizol reagent. For every donor, an aliquot of PBMCs went through flow cytometry to measure the percentages of naive CD45RAhigh/CD27high T cells. The CDR1 and CDR2 encoded by the germline V gene are SGHDT and YYEEEE. From cysteine to phenylalanine, the CDR3 is 15 amino acids long. Of the read, only the CDR3 DNA is kept; its 45 bases are in frame from base 1. The germline V and J ends show losses of 5 bases and 4 bases respectively, and no gene match explains 4 bases of the junction. This sample was included in a study of blood T cells in healthy people across ages (dated by TCRdb to the mid-2010s). Study-level background: In model experiments, template switching captured about one uniquely barcoded TCR beta cDNA molecule for every two T cells. To track age-related changes in TCR beta repertoire diversity, the study relied on deep sequencing normalized with unique cDNA molecular identifiers. The donors were divided into four age groups: young (average around 16 years), middle-aged (almost 40), aged (around 67) and long-lived (roughly 82). Two additional independent replicas of 1 million unique cDNA reads from the same blood draw were analyzed for two donors (one aged 18 to 30 and one aged 80 or older). What the research found in general, with its limitations: Observed TCR beta diversity per million T cells fell roughly linearly with age, and a significant reduction was already apparent by age around 36. Because the CMV infection status of the donors was unknown, age-related changes in expanded clonotypes may potentially have been confounded. Total diversity estimates from one million sequenced T cells were considered lower bounds and underestimates. The long-lived group showed more naive CD4+ T cells, fewer expanded clones and increased TCR diversity than the aged group, suggesting age selection. The percentage of naive T cells measured by flow cytometry correlated strongly with observed TCR beta diversity. Bulk unsorted PBMC profiling prevented conclusive comparison of naive and antigen-experienced compartments.

The same data also contributed to another study, on T cells of mothers and their children. As the second publication notes: Nine systemically healthy Caucasian individuals, comprising three mothers and their six children, were included as donors. cDNA synthesis consumed the entire amount of extracted RNA, loaded at about 1.5 ug RNA in each 15 ul reaction. In the second PCR, the M1S primer introduced both the sample barcodes and 2-4 random nucleotides. More than 8 million TCR beta CDR3 reads were obtained from each mother, and about 3 million reads were obtained from each child. Thymic selection similarly shapes TCR recombination output in related and unrelated pairs, with minor effect from inherited differences. Normalized repertoire overlap in related mother-child pairs was always slightly higher than in unrelated mother-child pairs, but the difference was never significant. No persistent microchimeric T cell clones were found, with a detection sensitivity of 85 to 100 clones per million clonotypes. The study used deep NGS to compare TCR beta repertoires of mothers and children, seeking features distinguishing related mother-child pairs from unrelated individuals. The mean age was about 40 +/- 4 years for the mothers and approximately 11 +/- 4 years for the children. After adapter ligation was performed with NEBNext reagents, the libraries were sequenced on an Illumina HiSeq 2000 with 100+100 nt paired-end reads. To prevent cross-contamination, the mother and child libraries were prepared one month apart and sequenced in separate runs. Each donor had between about 500,000 and 2,100,000 distinct TCR beta clonotypes identified. Naive TCR beta clonotypes were estimated from low-frequency clonotypes matched to each donor's FACS-determined naive share, without sorting.

The specimen was blood. The V and J genes are TRBV5-6 and TRBJ1-6, with 9 bases matching TRBD1. The TCR originated in a boy between 10 and 17 years old in good health. The CDR3 protein sequence reads: CASSDRGSYNSPLHF. The bases read TGTGCCAGCAGTGACAGGGGGTCATATAATTCACCCCTCCACTTT.